Reported below is one T cell receptor beta chain. Its antigen is still unknown. No base qualities exist here, and no much larger clone lies one base off it. The data were obtained in a study of shared clonotypes between healthy human individuals (TCRdb year 2020). Study-wide context: A few men and two women, aged 18 to 49 years, made up the cohort. Leukapheresis yielded between about 0.94 and 8.9 billion PBMCs per donor. Blood TCR repertoires of several healthy adults were deeply sequenced to estimate repertoire size and the extent of clonotype sharing between individuals. For each donor, three plates each were used for CD4 naive and CD4 memory, two plates were used for CD8 naive, and one plate was used for CD8 memory. Different laboratories and diverse techniques were used to prepare libraries and sequence TCR repertoires, to increase sequencing depth and limit assay-specific biases.

The germline V gene yields SGHRS for CDR1 and YFSETQ for CDR2. The CDR3 contains 15 residues, cysteine and phenylalanine counted. Only CDR3 DNA remains: 45 bases, in frame from the first base. V is pruned by 0 bases and J by 5 bases, leaving 6 bases of the junction without a gene match. Using the deep immunoSEQ assay, TCR CDR3 regions were amplified from genomic DNA by multiplex PCR. For each cell subset, the extracted genomic DNA was distributed evenly across all wells of several immunoSEQ 96-well plates, and each plate served as one replicate. For sorted subsets, about 200 ng genomic DNA, equal to 25,000 to 35,000 T cell genomes, was loaded into each replicate PCR. Purified libraries were measured with a Qubit 3.0 fluorometer, size-checked on a Bioanalyzer 2100, and measured again with the KAPA Library Quantification kit. Every immunoSEQ 96-well plate was sequenced on a dedicated single-read 150-cycle Illumina NextSeq 550 flow cell. As for how the authors treated the data: Because only junctional sequences without quality scores were contained in the immunoSEQ output, filtering matching that applied to full-length reads could not be performed. Sequences were annotated with PyIR, a Python wrapper for IgBLAST v1.9, and V/J genes and CDR3 were assigned using IMGT germline references. Reads with weak V/J assignments (E-value above 1e-6), missing CDR3, stop codons, out-of-frame junctions, or ambiguous translated residues were removed. V3J clonotypes were defined as sequences sharing an identical inferred V gene, J gene, and CDR3 amino acid sequence. To compute the percentage overlap between repertoires, the number of shared unique clonotypes was divided by the size of the smaller repertoire. Repertoire richness was assessed with RTK rarefaction, the Chao1 estimator, and Recon v2.1 estimates of unobserved clonotypes. OLGA was used to compute generation probabilities for all TCRbeta clonotypes that the gDNA method yielded from a few donors. TCRdb's version of the immuneACCESS table is confined to in-frame rearrangements and falls short of the full clone set. An unresolved V gene accounts for under half of the shortfall where checked; the remainder is of unknown origin. D and trimming come from the DNA, and the V and J calls and clone size come from that table. The sample table holds some 630,000 clones, of which approximately 96% were seen once. The ten largest account for 0.11% of the sample.

The paper as a whole reports these results and caveats: Because the study included a small number of donors, the genetic and exposure-history diversity represented was limited. Compared with non-shared clonotypes, clonotypes shared by all four sorted-subset donors had higher generation probabilities. Sharing across four donors was observed for around 5% of naive CD4, 3.5% of naive CD8, about 2.3% of memory CD4, and around 0.4% of memory CD8 clonotypes. Estimated clonotype richness was generally larger for naive than for memory subsets. Based on pairwise subsampling, the degree of clonotype sharing among donors was expected to be affected by sequencing depth. Sampling was limited to blood, and TCR repertoires in tissue likely differ from TCR repertoires in blood. Incomplete sequencing was indicated by rarefaction of sorted-subset datasets, despite the large sequencing depth.

For the CD8 naive samples, CD45RO-negative cells were positively selected for CCR7, yielding a CD45RA+CCR7+ population from which TemRA cells were excluded. The donors were healthy, HIV-negative adults who had no recently reported acute infections or vaccinations. Only Caucasian adults living in Nashville, Tennessee, USA were represented among the donors. Blood was obtained by leukapheresis, after which PBMCs were separated by Ficoll-Histopaque density gradient centrifugation and cryopreserved in liquid nitrogen vapor phase. Analytical flow cytometry was used to check the purity and quantity of every magnetically sorted T cell population. Genomic DNA was isolated from every sorted fraction and measured by UV absorbance on a Nanodrop 2000c.

The specimen was naive CD8+ T cells sorted from blood. The intended sense of this specimen's cell subset or site label: CD45RA+CCR7+. The chain uses TRBV5-1 and TRBJ2-5; TRBD1 fits 8 bases in the junction. The receptor comes from a woman younger than 45 in good health. The nucleotide sequence reads TGCGCCAGCAGCTTGGGGGACAGGTTAAAGGAGACCCAGTACTTC. Translated, this is CASSLGDRLKETQYF. When the CDR3 is completed using the reference TRBV5-1 and TRBJ2-5 genes on either side, the full variable domain is KAGVTQTPRYLIKTRGQQVTLSCSPISGHRSVSWYQQTPGQGLQFLFEYFSETQRNKGNFPGRFSGRQFSNSRSEMNVSTLELGDSALYLCASSLGDRLKETQYFGPGTRLLVL.